This T cell receptor (beta chain) originates from a study of early T cells in non-severe SARS-CoV-2 infection. Study background: Bulk RNA taken from unsorted whole blood was sequenced, leaving chains unpaired.

The TCR library protocol attached unique molecular identifiers to the individual cDNA molecules. TCRdb recomputed calls from the 5' RACE reads with MiXCR, one row per CDR3 protein. The sample yields tens of thousands of distinct CDR3 sequences, around 5% seen once. The study's findings and limits: Clonotype matching in VDJdb favored anti-spike CD8 responses and did not capture private and CD4 specificities.

CDR1 is SQVTM and CDR2 is ANQGSEA in the germline V gene. V was trimmed by 4 bases and J by 1 base, leaving 4 bases between them. The length of the CDR3 is 11 residues. This clonotype was detected many times. Its antigen is unknown. The gene calls are TRBV29-1 and TRBJ1-1; unclear D gene. What was sequenced was whole blood. The sequence was obtained from an adult who was a healthcare worker with PCR-confirmed SARS-CoV-2 infection or an uninfected control (not recorded which). The CDR3 DNA is TGCAGCGTTGTTTGGAACACTGAAGCTTTCTTT. Protein product: CSVVWNTEAFF.